The rows below give T cell receptor beta chains drawn from one sample of a study of cytomegalovirus exposure and HLA in healthy donors. Assay: immunoSEQ multiplex PCR; the TCRdb copy retains only in-frame clones and omits some. The sample carries 55,000 to 65,000 clones, 90% recorded once. Source material: PBMCs. The origin of the receptors is a man aged 18 to 30 in good health and CMV-seronegative. Both conserved end residues are part of each CDR3. The D gene is left open where the match is weak. Clone size is given for some rows only: seen once, a few or many times, or a class if the clone is expanded.

NA	TRBV30	NA	TRBJ1-3	16	TGTGCCTGCCCCAGTGTGTCGGGAAACTCTGGAAACACCATATATTTT	CACPSVSGNSGNTIYF
NA	TRBV16	TRBD2	TRBJ2-5	15	TGTGCCAGCAGCCAAGAGCGGGGGGCGTATGAGACCCAGTACTTC	CASSQERGAYETQYF
NA	TRBV11-2	TRBD1	TRBJ1-4	19	TGTGCCAGCAGCGCAACCGGACAAAAACAGGGGCGAGCTAATGAAAAACTGTTTTTT	CASSATGQKQGRANEKLFF
NA	TRBV18	NA	TRBJ2-1	16	TGTGCCAGCTCACCACAATCGGGTTCCTCCTACAATGAGCAGTTCTTC	CASSPQSGSSYNEQFF
NA	TRBV6-6	NA	TRBJ2-7	13	TGTGCCACTCTCTCAGGGGACTCCTACGAGCAGTACTTC	CATLSGDSYEQYF
once	TRBV2	NA	TRBJ2-1	17	TGTGCCAGCGACTCAGGAGGAACCCGCGACTACTACAATGAGCAGTTCTTC	CASDSGGTRDYYNEQFF
NA	TRBV11-2	TRBD2	TRBJ2-3	16	TGTGCCAGCAGCCAAGGACTAGCGGGAGGAACAGATACGCAGTATTTT	CASSQGLAGGTDTQYF
NA	TRBV28	TRBD1	TRBJ1-5	13	TGTGCCAGCAGCTCACAGGGGAAGTGGACCCAGCATTTT	CASSSQGKWTQHF
once	TRBV5-6	NA	TRBJ2-5	13	TGTGCCAGCAGCTTGGGGGGAGGAGAGACCCAGTACTTC	CASSLGGGETQYF
NA	TRBV21-1	NA	TRBJ2-3	22	TGTGCCAGCACCCTAAAGGGGTTTGGCAGGGTGATAGCGGGCGTGAGCACAGATACGCAGTATTTT	CASTLKGFGRVIAGVSTDTQYF
NA	TRBV7-9	NA	TRBJ2-1	11	TGTGCCAGCAACTACTACAATGAGCAGTTCTTC	CASNYYNEQFF
NA	TRBV29-1	TRBD2	TRBJ2-3	14	TGCAGCGTACAGGTAGCGGGAAGGACAGATACGCAGTATTTT	CSVQVAGRTDTQYF
NA	TRBV10-2	TRBD2	TRBJ2-7	14	TGCGCCAGCAGGGGACTAGCGGGAGGGGGCGAGCAGTACTTC	CASRGLAGGGEQYF
NA	TRBV6-6	NA	TRBJ1-5	16	TGTGCCAGCAGTTACGGGGCAGGGGCTAGCAATCAGCCCCAGCATTTT	CASSYGAGASNQPQHF
NA	TRBV5-1	NA	TRBJ2-3	15	TGCGCCAGCAGCTTGCAGGCGGGGATCACAGATACGCAGTATTTT	CASSLQAGITDTQYF
NA	TRBV18	TRBD1	TRBJ1-2	17	TGTGCCAGCTCACCATTTGTACAGACAGGGCTTCAGGGAGGCTACACCTTC	CASSPFVQTGLQGGYTF
few	TRBV7-9	TRBD2	TRBJ2-1	13	TGTGCCAGCAGCTCGGGACTAGCCGATGAGCAGTTCTTC	CASSSGLADEQFF
once	TRBV5-1	NA	TRBJ2-7	14	TGCGCCAGCAGGGAGATCCCCGGCTCTTACGAGCAGTACTTC	CASREIPGSYEQYF
NA	TRBV7-2	NA	TRBJ2-7	15	TGTGCCAGCAGCTTAGAAGGCGGCCGTTCCTACGAGCAGTACTTC	CASSLEGGRSYEQYF
NA	TRBV2	TRBD1	TRBJ1-4	16	TGTGCCAGCAGCGTACAGGGGGGCGCAACTAATGAAAAACTGTTTTTT	CASSVQGGATNEKLFF
once	TRBV11-2	TRBD1	TRBJ2-7	16	TGTGCCAGCAGCTCTCCCGGGACAGCGCCCACCTACGAGCAGTACTTC	CASSSPGTAPTYEQYF
NA	TRBV10-1	NA	TRBJ2-5	15	TGCGCCAGCAGTGACCGGCTGGGCAGGGCGGAGACCCAGTACTTC	CASSDRLGRAETQYF
NA	TRBV6-5	TRBD2	TRBJ2-5	15	TGTGCCAGCAGTTCCGGGACTAGCGGGAGGGAGTCTCGGTACTTC	CASSSGTSGRESRYF